This T cell receptor beta chain originates from a study of technical replicates of blood from a handful of donors. This CDR3 has 17 residues. Per germline, CDR1 LNHDA and CDR2 SQIVND (reference sequence). Trimming cost V 4 bases and J 1 base; bases outside gene matches: 8. Here immunoSEQ multiplex PCR was the method, and the copy in TCRdb shows in-frame clones only, minus some. The data contain some 94,000 clones, about 95% of them singletons. The TCR was taken from a human donor in good health. The chain has TRBV19 and TRBJ2-3, with 10 bases that match TRBD2. Input material: T cells isolated from PBMCs. The CDR3 DNA sequence: TGTGCCAGTAGTACCATCAGACTAGCGGGTGGCACAGATACGCAGTATTTT. This codes for CASSTIRLAGGTDTQYF.